These 7 T cell receptor beta chains were sequenced from one sample in a study of blood T cell repertoires in COVID-19. Only in-frame clones appear in the TCRdb table, and some are missing; sequencing was by immunoSEQ multiplex PCR. The sample yields roughly 290,000 clones, 70% to 90% seen once. Sequencing was carried out using PBMCs or T cells enriched from blood (not recorded which). These receptors were taken from a woman aged 35 to 49 who had recovered from COVID-19.

This rearrangement joins TRBV19 to TRBJ2-1; D might be TRBD2 (6 bases). Trimming cost V 8 bases and J 3 bases, with 17 bases left between them. This CDR3 spans 15 amino acids. Germline CDR1 is LNHDA and CDR2 is SQIVND (reference sequence). CDR3 amino acids: CASAPDGGLYNEQFF. CDR3 bases: TGTGCCAGTGCTCCCGATGGAGGGCTCTACAATGAGCAGTTCTTC.

This clone has just one count. The chain couples TRBV19 to TRBJ2-2; D gene unclear. Trimming took 3 bases from V and 4 from J, leaving 6 bases between them. CDR3 length equals 13 residues. Per germline, CDR1 LNHDA and CDR2 SQIVND (reference sequence). CDR3: CASSMVSTGELFF. The CDR3 DNA sequence: TGTGCCAGTAGTATGGTGAGCACCGGGGAGCTGTTTTTT.

The chain carries TRBV24-1 and TRBJ2-3, with a possible D match to TRBD2 (6 bases). Trimming removed 4 bases at V and 4 bases at J, with 20 bases between. The CDR3 contains 17 residues. Germline lookup yields CDR1 KGHDR and CDR2 SFDVKD. For the CDR3, the DNA is TGTGCCACCAGTGAATCACCCCCGTCTCGGGAGTCAGATACGCAGTATTTT. It encodes CATSESPPSRESDTQYF.

This clone was counted a few times. The gene calls are TRBV2 and TRBJ1-2; 7 bases fit TRBD1. Germline lookup yields CDR1 SNHLY and CDR2 FYNNEI. Losses at the gene ends were 4 bases for V and 8 bases for J; bases not matched to a gene: 7. The CDR3 is 13 amino acids. Here the CDR3 DNA reads TGTGCCAGCAGTGTTATTACAGGGGTAGGCTACACCTTC. This translates into CASSVITGVGYTF. The full variable domain, in which reference TRBV2 and TRBJ1-2 provide the parts outside the CDR3, is EPEVTQTPSHQVTQMGQEVILRCVPISNHLYFYWYRQILGQKVEFLVSFYNNEISEKSEIFDDQFSVERPDGSNFTLKIRSTKLEDSAMYFCASSVITGVGYTFGSGTRLTVV.

V and J are TRBV2 and TRBJ1-4; TRBD1 might be the D (6 bases). Germline V lookup: CDR1 SNHLY, CDR2 FYNNEI. The ends were cut back, 4 bases at V and 8 bases at J, with 17 bases in the middle. The CDR3 runs 15 residues. The CDR3: CASSGSTGWKEKLFF. CDR3 in DNA: TGTGCCAGCAGTGGGAGTACAGGGTGGAAAGAAAAACTGTTTTTT.

This chain uses TRBV28 with TRBJ1-1; a possible D gene is TRBD1 (5 bases). The CDR3 loop spans 15 amino acids. V lost 6 bases and J 0 bases, leaving 14 bases between the germline ends. CDR1 and CDR2 (germline): MDHEN, SYDVKM. CDR3 region: CASSRGGTLNTEAFF. For the CDR3, the DNA is TGTGCCAGCAGCCGCGGGGGGACGTTGAACACTGAAGCTTTCTTT.

This chain connects TRBV10-1 to TRBJ2-1; 10 nucleotides align to TRBD2. Germline V lookup: CDR1 WNHNN, CDR2 SYGVQD (reference sequence). This CDR3 region has 15 residues. J lost 12 bases, V lost 6 bases, and 14 bases had no gene match. The CDR3 loop reads CASSDQREGGHGQFF. The CDR3 nucleotides are TGCGCCAGCAGCGATCAGCGGGAGGGCGGTCATGGGCAGTTCTTC.